The source of this T cell receptor beta chain is a study of Tregs in tolerant kidney transplant recipients. The length of the CDR3 is 14 residues. CDR1 and CDR2 (germline): LNHDA, SQIVND (reference sequence). V lost 5 bases and J 6 bases, leaving 13 bases between the germline ends. The data were produced by immunoSEQ multiplex PCR, yet TCRdb's version contains in-frame clones alone and is incomplete. The sample totals 45,000 to 55,000 clones; its top ten clones hold around 0.8%. A word on this clone: From the germline J gene comes the end of the CDR3, since the read stops 3 residues before it.

The source material was CD4+ T cells from blood, sampled before the transplant. The TCR comes from a human donor who received a combined kidney and bone marrow transplant. V is TRBV19 and J is TRBJ1-4; D is ambiguous. CDR3 DNA (partial): TGTGCCAGTAGTGACACCATAAGGGATGAAAAA. Protein: CASSDTIRDEK. In full, the CDR3 reads CASSDTIRDEKLFF.